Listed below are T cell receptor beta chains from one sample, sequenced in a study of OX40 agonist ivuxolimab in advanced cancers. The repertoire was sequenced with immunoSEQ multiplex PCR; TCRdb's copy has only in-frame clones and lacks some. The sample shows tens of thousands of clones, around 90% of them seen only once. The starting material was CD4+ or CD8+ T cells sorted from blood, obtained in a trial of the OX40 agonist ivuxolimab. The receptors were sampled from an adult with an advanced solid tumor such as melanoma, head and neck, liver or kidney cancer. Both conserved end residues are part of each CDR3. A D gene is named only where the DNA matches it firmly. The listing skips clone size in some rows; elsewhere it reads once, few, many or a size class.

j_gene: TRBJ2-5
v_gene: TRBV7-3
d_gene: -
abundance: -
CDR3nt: TGTGCCAGCAGCTTATGGTCCGGGGCCCAAGAGACCCAGTACTTC
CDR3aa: CASSLWSGAQETQYF

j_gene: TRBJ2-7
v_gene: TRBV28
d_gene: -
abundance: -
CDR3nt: TGTGCCAGCAGTTTACGACCCTACGAGCAGTACTTC
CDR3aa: CASSLRPYEQYF

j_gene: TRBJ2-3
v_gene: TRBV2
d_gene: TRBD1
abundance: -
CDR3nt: TGTGCCAGCAGTCCCGGGACAGGGGCGCTGGGTACGCAGTATTTT
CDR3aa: CASSPGTGALGTQYF

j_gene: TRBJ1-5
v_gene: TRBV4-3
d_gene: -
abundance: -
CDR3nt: TGCGCCAGCAGCCAAGATCCGAGTAATCAGCCCCAGCATTTT
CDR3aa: CASSQDPSNQPQHF

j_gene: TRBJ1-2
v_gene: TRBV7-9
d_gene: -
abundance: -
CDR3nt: TGTGCCAGCAGCTTAGAAGGGGGCTACACCTTC
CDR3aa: CASSLEGGYTF

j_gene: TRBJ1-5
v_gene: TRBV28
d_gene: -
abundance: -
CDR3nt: TGTGCCAGCAGTTTAGCTAACAATCAGCCCCAGCATTTT
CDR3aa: CASSLANNQPQHF

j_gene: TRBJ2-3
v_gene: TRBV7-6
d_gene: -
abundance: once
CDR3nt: TGTGCCAGCAGCCACGGAGATACGCAGTATTTT
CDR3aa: CASSHGDTQYF

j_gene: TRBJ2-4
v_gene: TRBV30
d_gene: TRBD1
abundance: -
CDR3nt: TGTGCCTGGAGGTACAGGGGCTCCAAAAACATTCAGTACTTC
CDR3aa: CAWRYRGSKNIQYF

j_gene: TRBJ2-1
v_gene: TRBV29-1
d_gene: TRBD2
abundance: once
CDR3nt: TGCAGCCCCAGGGGGACTAGCGGGAGGTATTGCTACAATGAGCAGTTCTTC
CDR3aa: CSPRGTSGRYCYNEQFF

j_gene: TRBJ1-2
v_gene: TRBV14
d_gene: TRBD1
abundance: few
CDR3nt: TGTGCCAGCAGCCCGACAGGGATGTTCTACGGCTACACCTTC
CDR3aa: CASSPTGMFYGYTF

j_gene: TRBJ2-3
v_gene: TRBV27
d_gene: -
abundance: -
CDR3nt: TGTGCCAGCAGTCCCACCTCAGATACGCAGTATTTT
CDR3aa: CASSPTSDTQYF

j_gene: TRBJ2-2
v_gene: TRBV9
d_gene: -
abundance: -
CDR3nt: TGTGCCAGCAGCGTATTAGCCGTCGGGGAGCTGTTTTTT
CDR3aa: CASSVLAVGELFF

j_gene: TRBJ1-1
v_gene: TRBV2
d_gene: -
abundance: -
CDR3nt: TGTGCCAGCAGTGAAGACAGTTTTTACACTGAAGCTTTCTTT
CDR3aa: CASSEDSFYTEAFF

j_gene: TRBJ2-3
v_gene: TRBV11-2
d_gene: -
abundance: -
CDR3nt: TGTGCCAGCACCCAGGGCGGACACGGCACAGATACGCAGTATTTT
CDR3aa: CASTQGGHGTDTQYF

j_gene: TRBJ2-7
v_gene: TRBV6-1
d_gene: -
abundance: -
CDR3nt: TGTGCCATCACGGGCTACGAGCAGTACTTC
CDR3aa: CAITGYEQYF

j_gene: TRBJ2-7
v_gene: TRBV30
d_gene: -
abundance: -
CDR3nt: TGTGCCTGGAGTATGGGACTCCAAACCTACGAGCAGTACTTC
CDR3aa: CAWSMGLQTYEQYF